Following are 13 T cell receptor beta chains from one sample sequenced in a study of regulatory T cells in long-lasting Graves disease. Library construction for TCR beta used iRepertoire HTBI primers and Arm-PCR of CDR3 regions. One entry per CDR3 protein, called by TCRdb with MiXCR from the multiplex PCR reads. The data show over 250,000 distinct CDR3 sequences, more than 20% seen once. Noted time point: persistent/refractory GD, antithyroid drugs over 5 years with positive TRAb. From PBMCs, RNA was extracted and then used to make the TCR library. The sequences come from peripheral blood mononuclear cells (PBMCs), collected when the disease was refractory, from a patient treated with antithyroid drugs. The receptors were sampled from a female donor with Graves disease.

The chain links TRBV4-1 to TRBJ1-1; D is unclear. In germline, CDR1 is MGHRA, CDR2 YSYEKL. V was cut by 6 bases and J by 0 bases, with 11 bases left in between. CDR3 size: 14 residues. The CDR3: CASRSYLMNTEAFF. The CDR3 DNA reads as TGCGCCAGCAGATCTTATCTCATGAACACTGAAGCTTTCTTT.

This clonotype was recorded at least ten times. The V gene is TRBV24-1, the J gene TRBJ2-5; maybe TRBD1 (6 bases). CDR1 is KGHDR and CDR2 is SFDVKD in the germline V gene. V was cut by 8 bases and J by 2 bases, with 11 bases left in between. The CDR3 has 13 residues. In DNA form, the CDR3 reads TGTGCCACCAACGCCGGGACACAAGAGACCCAGTACTTC. Residues: CATNAGTQETQYF.

This clonotype occurred many times. The chain links TRBV11-2 to TRBJ2-7; TRBD1 might be the D (5 bases). In germline, CDR1 is SGHAT, CDR2 FQNNGV. The CDR3 consists of 14 residues. V was shortened by 6 bases and J by 3 bases, with 15 bases between the two germline ends. CDR3 nucleotides: TGTGCCAGCAGGGCAATCAGGGTAAACTACGAGCAGTACTTC. Its protein is CASRAIRVNYEQYF.

The rearrangement joins TRBV2 to TRBJ1-3; D is perhaps TRBD1 (5 bases). Trimming took 6 bases from V and 4 from J, leaving 16 bases between them. CDR3 size: 15 residues. Looked up from germline, CDR1 is SNHLY and CDR2 is FYNNEI. The DNA of the CDR3 is TGTGCCAGCAGCGGGGTCAGGGAGGCAGGAAACACCATATATTTT. Residues: CASSGVREAGNTIYF.

The chain carries TRBV11-2 and TRBJ2-1; 8 bases line up with TRBD2. V was pared by 8 bases and J by 5 bases, with 11 bases of the junction left unmatched. Germline values: CDR1 SGHAT, CDR2 FQNNGV. This CDR3 spans 15 amino acids. In DNA, the CDR3 is TGTGCCAGCCGTGGGGGGACTAGGGGCCACAATGAGCAGTTCTTC. The encoded protein is CASRGGTRGHNEQFF.

The chain has TRBV29-1 and TRBJ1-2; D is undetermined. Looked up from germline, CDR1 is SQVTM and CDR2 is ANQGSEA. This CDR3 region has 13 residues. V lost 5 bases and J lost 3, with 13 bases in between. The CDR3: CSVSSGRDYGYTF. In nucleotides, the CDR3 is TGCAGCGTTAGTTCTGGGCGGGACTATGGCTACACCTTC.

This clonotype turned up a few times. The chain uses TRBV2 and TRBJ2-2; 9 positions agree with TRBD1. The CDR3 is made up of 14 amino acids. Germline V gene sequence: CDR1 SNHLY, CDR2 FYNNEI. V shed 6 bases, J shed 5 bases, and the junction held 4 bases outside the gene matches. The DNA for the CDR3 is TGTGCCAGCAGAAGACAGGGGGGGACCGGGGAGCTGTTTTTT. It codes for CASRRQGGTGELFF.

DNA for the CDR3: TGTGCCTGGAGTGTTAGTCTAGCGGGAGCCGGGGAGCTGTTTTTT. Its translation is CAWSVSLAGAGELFF. V and J are TRBV30 and TRBJ2-2; 10 nucleotides match TRBD2. With 0 bases clipped from V and 6 bases from J, the junction kept 4 bases outside the gene matches. Germline assignment: CDR1 GTSNPN and CDR2 SVGIG (reference sequence). The CDR3 length is 15 residues.

Concerning this clonotype itself: One base away lies a much larger clone, so this may be a sequencing read error. The chain has TRBV27 and TRBJ1-2; D is perhaps TRBD1 (5 bases). V lost 3 bases and J lost 3, with 17 bases in between. This CDR3 contains 16 residues. The germline gives CDR1 MNHEY, CDR2 SMNVEV (reference sequence). DNA for the CDR3: TGTGCCAGCAGTTTCTTAGGGGAACTCAATCACTATGGCTACACCTTC. Its protein product is CASSFLGELNHYGYTF.

Notes on this clonotype: Possible read error: a much larger clone is one base away. The chain has TRBV28 and TRBJ2-5, with TRBD2 as a possible D gene (6 bases). V shed 8 bases and J shed 4 bases, with 20 bases lying between them. Germline V gene lookup returns CDR1 MDHEN and CDR2 SYDVKM. This CDR3 contains 15 residues. The CDR3 nucleotides read TGTGCCAGCGGCCTACGACTAGGGGTTTTAGAGACCCAGTACTTC. Protein: CASGLRLGVLETQYF.

The sample holds many counts of this clonotype. V is TRBV6-1 and J is TRBJ1-5; D remains unclear. Germline V gene data show CDR1 as MNHNS and CDR2 as SASEGT. V was trimmed by 6 bases and J by 6 bases, leaving 3 bases between them. This CDR3 comprises 10 residues. DNA of the CDR3: TGTGCCAGCAGCCGTCAGCCCCAGCATTTT. Residues: CASSRQPQHF.

This clonotype was counted at least ten times. The V call is TRBV2, the J call TRBJ1-5, with D possibly TRBD1 on 5 matching bases. The germline V and J ends were trimmed by 3 bases and 4 bases, with 10 bases remaining between them. This CDR3 has 14 amino acids. Per germline, CDR1 SNHLY and CDR2 FYNNEI. The CDR3 loop is CASSDPGLNQPQHF. CDR3 coding DNA: TGTGCCAGCAGTGACCCGGGGCTTAATCAGCCCCAGCATTTT.

This clonotype has a count of ten or more. This chain joins TRBV30 and TRBJ1-4; D might be TRBD1 (6 bases). Trimming stripped 1 base from V and 8 bases from J, with 17 bases between. Per germline, CDR1 GTSNPN and CDR2 SVGIG (reference sequence). The CDR3 contains 15 residues. CDR3 nucleotides: TGTGCCTGGAGTGCCTGGGGGCAGGGTGAAGAAAAACTGTTTTTT. Its protein product is CAWSAWGQGEEKLFF.